The rows below give T cell receptor beta chains drawn from one sample of a study of T cells after yellow fever vaccination. TCRdb re-analysed the 5' RACE reads in MiXCR, keeping a single row per CDR3 protein. The table includes hundreds of thousands of distinct CDR3 sequences, around 12% detected once. The sequencing here drew on PBMCs, taken on the day of the yellow fever booster vaccination. The origin of the receptors is a man aged 30 to 39 who received the YFV17D yellow fever vaccine. Both conserved end residues are part of each CDR3. A D gene is named only where the DNA matches it firmly. A row's size may be missing; if present it is once, few, many or a size class.

few,TRBJ1-6,TRBD1,TRBV12-3/TRBV12-4,TGTGCCAGCAGTACAGGGGAGCCTTCACCCCTCCACTTT,CASSTGEPSPLHF
.,TRBJ2-1,.,TRBV9,TGTGCCAGCAGCACCCAAATCCCGGGCAATGAGCAGTTCTTC,CASSTQIPGNEQFF
many,TRBJ2-7,TRBD2,TRBV10-3,TGTGCCATCAGTGAGTCTGGGGGGCCGGCTAGCGGGAGGGGCGAGCAGTACTTC,CAISESGGPASGRGEQYF
.,TRBJ2-7,TRBD2,TRBV4-3,TGCGCCAGCAGCCAAAACCGGGACTACCCGACCTACGAGCAGTACTTC,CASSQNRDYPTYEQYF
.,TRBJ2-3,.,TRBV18,TGTGCCAGCTCACCAATTAGCGACACAGATACGCAGTATTTT,CASSPISDTDTQYF
.,TRBJ2-2,.,TRBV19,TGTGCCAGTAGTCGGGGGATGGAGACCGGGGAGCTGTTTTTT,CASSRGMETGELFF
.,TRBJ2-1,.,TRBV19,TGTGCCAGTATTTCCACGGGGGCGGGAGTTGACCGCCACCCCACCAATGAGCAGTTCTTC,CASISTGAGVDRHPTNEQFF
few,TRBJ1-5,.,TRBV7-8,TGTGCCAGCAGCCGGGATAATCAGCCCCAGCATTTT,CASSRDNQPQHF
few,TRBJ2-2,TRBD1,TRBV4-3,TGCGCCAGCAGACCCGAAGGGGGCGGAACCGGGGAGCTGTTTTTT,CASRPEGGGTGELFF
.,TRBJ2-7,.,TRBV11-2,TGTGCCAGCAGATCCGGGAGATACGAGCAGTACTTC,CASRSGRYEQYF
.,TRBJ2-7,.,TRBV5-6,TGTGCCAGCAGCCGAGGGGTCGGGACCATCCACGAGCAGTACTTC,CASSRGVGTIHEQYF
.,TRBJ2-4,.,TRBV6-2/TRBV6-3,TGTGCCAGCTCGGAAGGGGGAAGGAAAAACATTCAGTACTTC,CASSEGGRKNIQYF
few,TRBJ1-6,.,TRBV20-1,TGCAGTGCTAGACCCCAGTGGGGGACGCAATCACCCCTCCACTTT,CSARPQWGTQSPLHF
.,TRBJ2-1,.,TRBV6-5,TGTGCCAGCAGAGGTTGGAATGAGCAGTTCTTC,CASRGWNEQFF
.,TRBJ2-5,TRBD1,TRBV7-2,TGTGCCAGCAGCCGCCTTACAGGGGGGGAGACCCAGTACTTC,CASSRLTGGETQYF
many,TRBJ2-3,.,TRBV28,TGTGCCAGCAGTTCCCCCCCGGACTTGACAGATACGCAGTATTTT,CASSSPPDLTDTQYF
.,TRBJ1-6,.,TRBV7-9,TGTGCCAGCAGCTCTAAAACCGGGACGGGGAATTCACCCCTCCACTTT,CASSSKTGTGNSPLHF
few,TRBJ2-3,.,TRBV5-4,TGTGCCAGCAGCTTGGTGGGGGAAGATACGCAGTATTTT,CASSLVGEDTQYF
few,TRBJ1-2,.,TRBV10-3,TGTGCCATCAGTGGTATCGGACAGTCTACAGCGATAAACTATGGCTACACCTTC,CAISGIGQSTAINYGYTF
.,TRBJ1-2,.,TRBV7-2,TGTGCCAGCAGCTCGACAGTTGACTATGGCTACACCTTC,CASSSTVDYGYTF
.,TRBJ1-4,.,TRBV12-3/TRBV12-4,TGTGCCAGCAGTTTCCGGGGGGACGGCGAAAAACTGTTTTTT,CASSFRGDGEKLFF
few,TRBJ1-3,TRBD1,TRBV29-1,TGCAGCGTCGTAGACAGGGTATACACCATATATTTT,CSVVDRVYTIYF
many,TRBJ2-5,TRBD2,TRBV9,TGTGCCAGCAGCGTAGGACTAGCGGGAGTGGAGACCCAGTACTTC,CASSVGLAGVETQYF
many,TRBJ1-5,.,TRBV12-3/TRBV12-4,TGTGCCAGCAGTTTTTCAGGGGATCAGCCCCAGCATTTT,CASSFSGDQPQHF
.,TRBJ1-1,TRBD1,TRBV20-1,TGCAGTGCGCTTACAGGGGTGGCGAACACTGAAGCTTTCTTT,CSALTGVANTEAFF
.,TRBJ2-1,.,TRBV9,TGTGCCAGCAGCGTAGAGCTCTCCTACAATGAGCAGTTCTTC,CASSVELSYNEQFF
.,TRBJ2-1,.,TRBV2,TGTGCCAGCAGGCAACTAACTTCCTCCTACAATGAGCAGTTCTTC,CASRQLTSSYNEQFF
.,TRBJ2-1,TRBD2,TRBV6-5,TGTGCCAGCAGTTTTTCCTGGACTAGCGGATACAATGAGCAGTTCTTC,CASSFSWTSGYNEQFF
many,TRBJ2-5,.,TRBV12-3/TRBV12-4,TGTGCCAGCAGCACGGACAGAAAGTTTCAAGAGACCCAGTACTTC,CASSTDRKFQETQYF
few,TRBJ2-3,.,TRBV6-2/TRBV6-3,TGTGCCGGCGGGGAAGGCGGCACAGATACGCAGTATTTT,CAGGEGGTDTQYF
.,TRBJ1-2,.,TRBV7-9,TGTGCCAGCAGCTTCGGGGCGCTGAACGCTGTTCCCTATGGCTACACCTTC,CASSFGALNAVPYGYTF
few,TRBJ1-1,TRBD1,TRBV9,TGTGCCAGCAGCGGAGGCCGGGACAGGACTACGAACACTGAAGCTTTCTTT,CASSGGRDRTTNTEAFF
.,TRBJ2-3,.,TRBV4-3,TGCGCCAGCAGCCAAGATTGGAGGGCAGATACGCAGTATTTT,CASSQDWRADTQYF
.,TRBJ2-7,.,TRBV7-8,TGTGCCAGCAGCTTACTAAGCGGCTCCTACGAGCAGTACTTC,CASSLLSGSYEQYF
few,TRBJ2-1,.,TRBV28,TGTGCCAGCACAAACACGGGGAGCTACAATGAGCAGTTCTTC,CASTNTGSYNEQFF
.,TRBJ2-3,TRBD2,TRBV20-1,TGCAGTGCTGGAGCGGGAGGGCGAGGCACAGATACGCAGTATTTT,CSAGAGGRGTDTQYF
.,TRBJ2-1,TRBD1,TRBV27,TGTGCCAGCAGTTTGCGGACAGGACAATTGGGGTACGAGCAGTTCTTC,CASSLRTGQLGYEQFF
.,TRBJ2-5,.,TRBV5-6,TGTGCCAGCAGCCTCGGTTTGGAATTTCAAGAGACCCAGTACTTC,CASSLGLEFQETQYF
.,TRBJ2-7,.,TRBV28,TGTGCCAGCAGTCGGACATTAACCTCCTACGAGCAGTACTTC,CASSRTLTSYEQYF
many,TRBJ2-1,.,TRBV3-1,TGTGCCAGCAGCCCGGGAGCGGGTGAGCAGTTCTTC,CASSPGAGEQFF
many,TRBJ2-5,.,TRBV20-1,TGCAGTGCTAATTTGAAGACCCAGTACTTC,CSANLKTQYF
.,TRBJ2-1,TRBD2,TRBV7-9,TGTGCCAGCAGCTCGACTAGCGGGAGATATGAGCAGTTCTTC,CASSSTSGRYEQFF
.,TRBJ2-3,.,TRBV4-3,TGCGCCAGCAGCCAACAGGGGTACACAGATACGCAGTATTTT,CASSQQGYTDTQYF
many,TRBJ2-1,.,TRBV7-9,TGTGCCAGCAGCCCCGCCCCCAGCTCCTACAATGAGCAGTTCTTC,CASSPAPSSYNEQFF
.,TRBJ1-3,TRBD1,TRBV15,TGTGCCACCAGCGGCCGCAGGGGGAACTTTGGAAACACCATATATTTT,CATSGRRGNFGNTIYF
.,TRBJ2-1,TRBD2,TRBV5-1,TGCGCCAGCAGCTTGACTCTAGCGGGTAGCTACAATGAGCAGTTCTTC,CASSLTLAGSYNEQFF
.,TRBJ2-2,TRBD1,TRBV4-3,TGCGCCAGCAGCCAAATGACAGGGGGCAATACCGGGGAGCTGTTTTTT,CASSQMTGGNTGELFF
few,TRBJ1-1,TRBD1,TRBV7-2,TGTGCCAGCAGCTCACAGGGGGCGCGCACTGAAGCTTTCTTT,CASSSQGARTEAFF
.,TRBJ2-1,.,TRBV4-3,TGCGCCAGCAGCCAAGATTTACTAGAAAATTCTGAGCAGTTCTTC,CASSQDLLENSEQFF
many,TRBJ2-1,TRBD2,TRBV5-1,TGCGCCAGCAGCTTGACTAGCGGGAGCTCCTACAATGAGCAGTTCTTC,CASSLTSGSSYNEQFF
.,TRBJ2-1,TRBD1,TRBV4-1,TGCGCCAGCAGCCAAAGAGGGACAGGCTTCCTCTCCTACAATGAGCAGTTCTTC,CASSQRGTGFLSYNEQFF
few,TRBJ2-3,TRBD2,TRBV20-1,TGCAGTGCTAGAGCGTCACTAGCGGGAGGGCGGGGAACAGATACGCAGTATTTT,CSARASLAGGRGTDTQYF
.,TRBJ2-1,TRBD1,TRBV5-4,TGTGCCAGCAGCGGGATGGACAGGGGGCCTTACAATGAGCAGTTCTTC,CASSGMDRGPYNEQFF
many,TRBJ2-3,TRBD2,TRBV18,TGTGCCAGCTCACCACCGGGGGGGACCAGCACAGATACGCAGTATTTT,CASSPPGGTSTDTQYF
few,TRBJ1-1,TRBD1,TRBV9,TGTGCCAGCAGCGTAGTTCGCAGGGGGCCTGTGAACACTGAAGCTTTCTTT,CASSVVRRGPVNTEAFF
.,TRBJ2-1,TRBD2,TRBV18,TGTGCCAGCTCCCAAACACGATCTAGCGGGAGGTACAATGAGCAGTTCTTC,CASSQTRSSGRYNEQFF
many,TRBJ2-2,TRBD2,TRBV2,TGTGCCAGCAGTAAGCGAACGACTAGCTTATCCGGGGAGCTGTTTTTT,CASSKRTTSLSGELFF
few,TRBJ2-2,.,TRBV15,TGTGCCACCAGCAGAAAGGTGCCCGGGGAGCTGTTTTTT,CATSRKVPGELFF
few,TRBJ2-3,TRBD1,TRBV7-6,TGTGCCAGCAGCTTTGACCGGGACAGGGCCACAGATACGCAGTATTTT,CASSFDRDRATDTQYF